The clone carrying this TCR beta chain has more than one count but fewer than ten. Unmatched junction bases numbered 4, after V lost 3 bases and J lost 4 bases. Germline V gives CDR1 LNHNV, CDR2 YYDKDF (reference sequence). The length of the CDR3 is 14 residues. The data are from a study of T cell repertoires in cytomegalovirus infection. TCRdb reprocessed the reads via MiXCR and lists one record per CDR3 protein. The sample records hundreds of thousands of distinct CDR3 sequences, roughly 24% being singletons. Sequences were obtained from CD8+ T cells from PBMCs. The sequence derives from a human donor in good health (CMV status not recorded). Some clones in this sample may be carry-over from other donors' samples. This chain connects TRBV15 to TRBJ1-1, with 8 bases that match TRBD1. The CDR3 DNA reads TGTGCCACCAGCAGCAGGGGGCTTGGCACTGAAGCTTTCTTT. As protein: CATSSRGLGTEAFF.